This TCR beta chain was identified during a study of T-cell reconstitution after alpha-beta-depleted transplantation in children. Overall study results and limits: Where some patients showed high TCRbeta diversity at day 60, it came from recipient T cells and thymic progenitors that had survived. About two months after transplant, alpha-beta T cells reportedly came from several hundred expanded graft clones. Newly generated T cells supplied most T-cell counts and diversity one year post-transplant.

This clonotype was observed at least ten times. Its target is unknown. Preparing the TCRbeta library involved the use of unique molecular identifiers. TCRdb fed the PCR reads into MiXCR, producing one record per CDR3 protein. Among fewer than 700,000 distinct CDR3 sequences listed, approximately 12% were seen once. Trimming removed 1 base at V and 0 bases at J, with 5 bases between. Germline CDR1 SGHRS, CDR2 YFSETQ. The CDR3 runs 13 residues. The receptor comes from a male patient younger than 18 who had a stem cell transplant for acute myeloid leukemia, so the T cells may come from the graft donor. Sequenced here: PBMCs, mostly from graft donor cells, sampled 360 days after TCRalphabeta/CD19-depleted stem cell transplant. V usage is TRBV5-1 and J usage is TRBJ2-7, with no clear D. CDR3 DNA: TGCGCCAGCAGCTTGTTGGACTCCTACGAGCAGTACTTC. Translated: CASSLLDSYEQYF.